Listed here are 21 T cell receptor beta chains from one sample, sequenced in a study of control samples from healthy donors and cancer patients (dated by TCRdb to about 2020). Receptor libraries were prepared by the immunoSEQ multiplex PCR assay. Held by TCRdb, this immuneACCESS table contains in-frame sequences only and omits some clones. Under half of the omission traces to an unresolved V gene where checked; the cause of the rest is unknown. Counted in this sample were about 94,000 clones; 90% of them appeared once. Around 3.8% of the sample is taken by the ten largest. The material sequenced was blood. These receptors were obtained from a woman under 30 in good health.

The J gene is TRBJ1-3, the V gene TRBV12-5; possible D gene TRBD1, 5 bases. V was pared by 3 bases and J by 3 bases, with 18 bases between. The CDR3 contains 17 residues. Germline lookup yields CDR1 LGHNT and CDR2 FRNRAP. This CDR3 is CASGFSPSGAGGNTIYF. CDR3 DNA sequence: TGTGCTAGTGGTTTCTCCCCGAGCGGGGCGGGTGGAAACACCATATATTTT.

V usage is TRBV19 and J usage is TRBJ1-1, with TRBD1 matching over 8 bases. Per the germline V gene, CDR1 is LNHDA and CDR2 is SQIVND (reference sequence). With 7 bases clipped from V and 6 bases from J, the junction kept 10 bases outside the gene matches. The CDR3 totals 14 residues. Written as DNA, the CDR3 is TGTGCCAGTACGCCGCGACAGGGGACGGCTGAAGCTTTCTTT. It codes for CASTPRQGTAEAFF.

The V gene is TRBV5-5, the J gene TRBJ2-7; D might be TRBD2 (5 bases). Germline loops: CDR1 SGHKS, CDR2 YYEKEE (reference sequence). The V gene lost 3 bases and the J gene lost 2 bases, with 6 bases spanning the gap. The length of the CDR3 is 12 residues. CDR3 bases: TGTGCCAGCAGCTCGGAGGCCTACGAGCAGTACTTC. Residues: CASSSEAYEQYF.

The chain recombines TRBV5-1 with TRBJ1-4; D is uncertain. The CDR3 consists of 15 residues. Germline CDR1 and CDR2: SGHRS and YFSETQ. V was pared by 1 base and J by 4 bases, with 11 bases between. CDR3 in amino acids: CASSLKEAGNEKLFF. DNA for the CDR3: TGCGCCAGCAGCTTGAAAGAGGCCGGTAATGAAAAACTGTTTTTT.

The chain carries TRBV2 and TRBJ1-3; 7 bases match TRBD1. V trimming: 8 bases; J trimming: 4 bases; junction bases outside the gene matches: 2. The germline CDR1 and CDR2 sequences are SNHLY and FYNNEI. The CDR3 runs 12 residues. The CDR3 protein is CASARGGNTIYF. In DNA form, the CDR3 reads TGTGCCAGCGCCAGGGGGGGAAACACCATATATTTT.

On this clone: The sample contains more than one DNA sequence encoding this CDR3. This chain uses TRBV12-3 or TRBV12-4 with TRBJ1-2; D call uncertain. This CDR3 has 11 amino acids. With 6 bases removed from V and 8 bases from J, the gap between germline ends came to 10 bases. CDR3 DNA: TGTGCCAGCAGCCTGGGCGGAGGCTACACCTTC. The encoded protein is CASSLGGGYTF.

In this sample, this clone turned up once. The rearrangement links TRBV2 to TRBJ1-1; D unresolved. V gave up 3 bases and J gave up 1 base, with 12 bases separating them. Germline V gives CDR1 SNHLY, CDR2 FYNNEI. The CDR3 covers 15 residues. CDR3 bases: TGTGCCAGCAGTGACCGTGGTCGTAAGAACACTGAAGCTTTCTTT. This sequence encodes CASSDRGRKNTEAFF.

The chain joins TRBV13 to TRBJ1-1; D unclear. V was trimmed by 5 bases and J by 1 base, leaving 11 bases between them. Germline values: CDR1 PRHDT, CDR2 FYEKMQ (reference sequence). The CDR3 covers 14 residues. The DNA of the CDR3 is TGTGCCAGCAGCCCGCTCGGTGGGAACACTGAAGCTTTCTTT. As protein: CASSPLGGNTEAFF.

The chain joins TRBV4-1 to TRBJ1-5; 7 positions match TRBD1. Germline V lookup: CDR1 MGHRA, CDR2 YSYEKL. V shed 2 bases, J shed 5 bases, and the junction held 12 bases outside the gene matches. CDR3 length: 17 amino acids. The CDR3 spells CASSQTGGGQNYQPQHF. In nucleotides, the CDR3 is TGCGCCAGCAGCCAAACGGGGGGGGGACAGAACTATCAGCCCCAGCATTTT.

The chain joins TRBV2 to TRBJ2-5; a weak D match, TRBD1 (5 bases). V dropped 11 bases and J dropped 3 bases, with 16 bases sitting between them. This CDR3 comprises 13 residues. Germline loops: CDR1 SNHLY, CDR2 FYNNEI. The DNA of the CDR3 is TGTGCCCGGAGATTACAGGAAGAAGAGACCCAGTACTTC. Amino acids: CARRLQEEETQYF.

About this clone: A junction end diverges from the germline sequence, so it may reflect a read error. The chain uses TRBV19 and TRBJ2-2; no firm D call. CDR1 and CDR2 (germline): LNHDA, SQIVND (reference sequence). This CDR3 has 12 residues. The CDR3 DNA reads as TGTGCCAGTAAATTGAACGCCGGGGAGCTGTTTTTT. Translated, it gives CASKLNAGELFF.

This sequence joins TRBV2 and TRBJ2-5; 8 bases are shared with TRBD1. Trimming at V came to 6 bases and at J to 4 bases, leaving 7 bases not matched to a gene. The germline gives CDR1 SNHLY, CDR2 FYNNEI. This CDR3 has 14 residues. Written as DNA, the CDR3 is TGTGCCAGCAGGGACCTGACAGGGGTAGAGACCCAGTACTTC. Translated: CASRDLTGVETQYF.

Comments on this clone: Compared with germline, one end of the junction differs, possibly owing to a read error. The gene calls are TRBV18 and TRBJ1-4, with D unresolved. Germline CDR1 reads KGHSH; CDR2 reads LQKENI. The CDR3 is made up of 13 amino acids. CDR3 protein: CASSPQRGEKLFF. The CDR3 DNA follows: TGTGCCAGCTCGCCACAACGGGGTGAAAAACTGTTTTTT.

The CDR3 is CAGGMAADTQYF. In DNA form, the CDR3 reads TGTGCCGGGGGGATGGCGGCAGATACGCAGTATTTT. The chain carries TRBV6-5 and TRBJ2-3; TRBD2 is a possible D gene (6 bases). Germline V gene data show CDR1 as MNHEY and CDR2 as SVGAGI. CDR3 length equals 12 residues. Trimming pared 11 bases from V and 4 bases from J, leaving 13 bases between.

The CDR3 DNA reads as TGCAGTGCGGTTACGTTTTGGGAGCAGTTCTTC. Translation: CSAVTFWEQFF. The rearrangement uses TRBV20-1 and TRBJ2-1; D is ambiguous. The CDR3 is made up of 11 amino acids. The V gene lost 6 bases and the J gene lost 10 bases, with 13 bases spanning the gap. Germline loops: CDR1 DFQATT, CDR2 SNEGSKA (reference sequence).

The V gene is TRBV6-5, the J gene TRBJ2-1; 9 nucleotides align to TRBD2. The germline gives CDR1 MNHEY, CDR2 SVGAGI. The CDR3 runs to 16 residues. The V gene end was trimmed by 4 bases and the J gene end by 8 bases; junction bases not matched to a gene: 12. Here the CDR3 DNA reads TGTGCCAGCAGTTCCCCTGGCGGGGGGGCCGCGGATGAGCAGTTCTTC. Amino acid sequence: CASSSPGGGAADEQFF.

The rearrangement joins TRBV6-5 to TRBJ2-3; D unresolved. The V gene lost 6 bases and the J gene lost 3 bases, with 16 bases spanning the gap. This CDR3 is 15 amino acids long. The germline V gene encodes CDR1 MNHEY and CDR2 SVGAGI. CDR3 residues: CASRDRPTVTDTQYF. CDR3 nucleotide sequence: TGTGCCAGCAGAGATAGACCAACAGTTACAGATACGCAGTATTTT.

The genes are TRBV6-5 and TRBJ1-6, with D unresolved. Germline V CDR1 and CDR2: MNHEY, SVGAGI. Trimming removed 2 bases at V and 6 bases at J, with 11 bases between. CDR3 length equals 15 residues. The CDR3 protein is CASSYTPQTNSPLHF. The DNA of the CDR3 is TGTGCCAGCAGTTACACCCCTCAAACTAATTCACCCCTCCACTTT.

This clone was picked up a small number of times. In DNA form, the CDR3 reads TGTGCCAGTAGTATAGGAGGAGGAGGGAGAACCGGGGAGCTGTTTTTT. Translated, it gives CASSIGGGGRTGELFF. V usage is TRBV19 and J usage is TRBJ2-2; D may be TRBD2 (6 bases). The CDR3 is made up of 16 amino acids. Per the germline V gene, CDR1 is LNHDA and CDR2 is SQIVND (reference sequence). V dropped 1 base and J dropped 5 bases, with 14 bases sitting between them. The whole variable domain, remainder taken from reference TRBV19 and TRBJ2-2, is DGGITQSPKYLFRKEGQNVTLSCEQNLNHDAMYWYRQDPGQGLRLIYYSQIVNDFQKGDIAEGYSVSREKKESFPLTVTSAQKNPTAFYLCASSIGGGGRTGELFFGEGSRLTVL.

This chain uses TRBV6-5 with TRBJ1-1; 7 nucleotides match TRBD1. CDR1 and CDR2 from the germline V gene are MNHEY and SVGAGI. CDR3 length equals 11 residues. V was pared by 10 bases and J by 3 bases, with 2 bases of the junction left unmatched. CDR3 DNA: TGTGCCACCACAGGGGACACTGAAGCTTTCTTT. Residues: CATTGDTEAFF.

The rearrangement joins TRBV7-8 to TRBJ1-1; no clear D gene. The CDR3 totals 13 residues. V shed 1 base and J shed 1 base, with 4 bases lying between them. CDR1 and CDR2 (germline): SGHVS, FQNEAQ. The CDR3 DNA reads as TGTGCCAGCAGCTTAGGCAAGAACACTGAAGCTTTCTTT. Protein sequence: CASSLGKNTEAFF. Full variable domain (rest looked up from reference TRBV7-8 and TRBJ1-1): GAGVSQSPRYKVAKRGQDVALRCDPISGHVSLFWYQQALGQGPEFLTYFQNEAQLDKSGLPSDRFFAERPEGSVSTLKIQRTQQEDSAVYLCASSLGKNTEAFFGQGTRLTVV.